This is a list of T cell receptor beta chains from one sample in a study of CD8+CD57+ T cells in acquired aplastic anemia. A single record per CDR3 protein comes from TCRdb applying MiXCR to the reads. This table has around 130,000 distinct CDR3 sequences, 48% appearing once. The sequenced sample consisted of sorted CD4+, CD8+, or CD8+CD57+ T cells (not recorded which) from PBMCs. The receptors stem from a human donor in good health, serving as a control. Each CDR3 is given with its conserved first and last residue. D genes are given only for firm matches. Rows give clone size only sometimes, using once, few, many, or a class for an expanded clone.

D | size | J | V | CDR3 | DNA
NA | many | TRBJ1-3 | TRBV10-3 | CAISESQQGVSGNTIYF | TGTGCCATCAGTGAGTCACAACAGGGAGTCTCTGGAAACACCATATATTTT
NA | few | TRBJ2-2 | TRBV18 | CASSDRNTGELFF | TGTGCCAGCTCGGACAGGAACACCGGGGAGCTGTTTTTT
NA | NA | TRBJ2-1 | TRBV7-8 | CASSLLLSRRHNEQFF | TGTGCCAGCAGCTTACTACTCTCCCGGAGGCACAATGAGCAGTTCTTC
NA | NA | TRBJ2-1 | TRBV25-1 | CASILANEQFF | TGTGCCAGCATACTAGCCAATGAGCAGTTCTTC
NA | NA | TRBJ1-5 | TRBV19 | CASSMFGPEVIGNQPQHF | TGTGCCAGTAGTATGTTTGGGCCCGAGGTAATCGGCAATCAGCCCCAGCATTTT
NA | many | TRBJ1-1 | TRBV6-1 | CASSSLGIINTEAFF | TGTGCCAGCAGCTCCCTGGGGATAATTAACACTGAAGCTTTCTTT
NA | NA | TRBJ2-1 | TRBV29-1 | CSVTGTANSSYNEQFF | TGCAGCGTTACCGGGACGGCGAATAGCTCCTACAATGAGCAGTTCTTC
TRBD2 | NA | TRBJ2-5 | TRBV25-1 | CASSEYKSSGRFETQYF | TGTGCCAGCAGTGAATATAAGTCTAGCGGGAGATTTGAGACCCAGTACTTC
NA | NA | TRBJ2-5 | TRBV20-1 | CSAREGAVETQYF | TGCAGTGCTAGAGAGGGGGCCGTAGAGACCCAGTACTTC
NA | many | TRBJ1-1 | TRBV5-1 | CASSLVGGASTEAFF | TGCGCCAGCAGCTTGGTCGGGGGCGCGAGCACTGAAGCTTTCTTT
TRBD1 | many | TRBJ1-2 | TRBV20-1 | CSASRGADRRGFYGYTF | TGCAGTGCTAGTCGAGGGGCGGACAGGAGAGGGTTCTATGGCTACACCTTC
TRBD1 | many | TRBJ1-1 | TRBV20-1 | CSASQRRDSEAFF | TGCAGTGCTAGCCAGAGAAGGGACAGTGAAGCTTTCTTT
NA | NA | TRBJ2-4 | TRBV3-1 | CASSQDYTAGSNIQYF | TGTGCCAGCAGCCAAGATTATACGGCGGGGAGTAACATTCAGTACTTC
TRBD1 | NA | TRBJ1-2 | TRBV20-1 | CSAEGRQGTYGYTF | TGCAGTGCGGAGGGGCGACAGGGTACCTATGGCTACACCTTC
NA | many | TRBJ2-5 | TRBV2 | CASSEERSTLRGSTQYF | TGTGCCAGCAGTGAAGAGAGGTCAACCCTCCGGGGGAGTACCCAGTACTTC
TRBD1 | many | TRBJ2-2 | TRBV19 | CASSKDRVSTGELFF | TGTGCCAGTAGTAAAGACAGGGTGTCGACCGGGGAGCTGTTTTTT
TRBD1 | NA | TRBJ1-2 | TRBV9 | CASSVEGQGLFGYTF | TGTGCCAGCAGCGTAGAGGGACAGGGGTTATTTGGCTACACCTTC
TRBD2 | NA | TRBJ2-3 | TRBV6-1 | CASSPLAGGNDTQYF | TGTGCCAGCAGCCCCCTAGCGGGGGGGAATGATACGCAGTATTTT
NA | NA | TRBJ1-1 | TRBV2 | CASRDTRVTEAFF | TGTGCCAGCAGGGATACCAGGGTAACTGAAGCTTTCTTT
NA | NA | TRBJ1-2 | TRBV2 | CARKDSNYGYTF | TGTGCCAGGAAGGACAGTAACTATGGCTATACCTTC
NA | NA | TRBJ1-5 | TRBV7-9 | CASSDYLGGPQHF | TGTGCCAGCAGTGACTACTTAGGAGGGCCCCAGCATTTT
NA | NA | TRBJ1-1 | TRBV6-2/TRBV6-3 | CASSYRGEGTEAFF | TGTGCCAGCAGTTACCGGGGGGAGGGGACTGAAGCTTTCTTT
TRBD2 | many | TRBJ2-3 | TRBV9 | CASSMSGGNADTQYF | TGTGCCAGCAGCATGAGCGGGGGTAACGCAGATACGCAGTATTTT
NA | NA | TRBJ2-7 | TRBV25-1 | CASSEADGSYEQYF | TGTGCCAGCAGTGAAGCGGACGGTTCCTACGAGCAGTACTTC
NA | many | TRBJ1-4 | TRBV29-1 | CSVGGRLNEKLFF | TGCAGCGTTGGCGGTAGACTTAATGAAAAACTGTTTTTT
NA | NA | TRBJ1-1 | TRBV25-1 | CASSKDRYTEAFF | TGTGCCAGCAGCAAAGACAGATACACTGAAGCTTTCTTT
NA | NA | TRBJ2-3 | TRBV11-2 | CASSFLDSDTDTQYF | TGTGCCAGCAGCTTCCTCGACAGTGACACAGATACGCAGTATTTT
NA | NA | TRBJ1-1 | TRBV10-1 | CASSESGRRAEAFF | TGCGCCAGCAGTGAGTCGGGCCGGAGAGCTGAAGCTTTCTTT
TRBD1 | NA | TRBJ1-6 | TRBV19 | CASSVPRTGDNSPLHF | TGTGCCAGTAGTGTCCCGCGGACAGGAGATAATTCACCCCTCCACTTT
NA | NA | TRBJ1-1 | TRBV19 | CASSIQRNTEAFF | TGTGCCAGTAGTATACAGAGAAACACTGAAGCTTTCTTT
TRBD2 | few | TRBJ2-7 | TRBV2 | CASSFGGGVGDEQYF | TGTGCCAGCAGTTTCGGGGGGGGGGTGGGGGACGAGCAGTACTTC
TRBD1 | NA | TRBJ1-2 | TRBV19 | CATWDRSVSHYGYTF | TGTGCCACCTGGGACAGGTCGGTTTCCCACTATGGCTACACCTTC
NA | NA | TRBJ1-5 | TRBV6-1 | CASSLQGLRQPQHF | TGTGCCAGCAGCCTACAGGGTCTGAGGCAGCCCCAGCATTTT
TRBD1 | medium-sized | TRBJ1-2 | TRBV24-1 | CATSETGYGYTF | TGTGCCACCAGTGAGACAGGGTATGGCTACACCTTC
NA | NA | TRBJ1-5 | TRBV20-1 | CSASWGVNQPRHF | TGCAGCGCTAGCTGGGGGGTCAATCAGCCCCGGCATTTT
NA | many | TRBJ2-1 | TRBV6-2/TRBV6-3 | CASSYSRNEQFF | TGTGCCAGCAGTTACTCAAGAAATGAGCAGTTCTTC
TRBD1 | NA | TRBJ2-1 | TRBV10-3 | CAISGTGWGQFF | TGTGCCATCAGTGGGACAGGGTGGGGGCAGTTCTTC
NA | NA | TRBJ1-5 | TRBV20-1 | CSASIGPQPQHF | TGCAGTGCTAGTATAGGCCCCCAGCCCCAGCATTTT
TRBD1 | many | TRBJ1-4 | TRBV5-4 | CASSLDKYEGAGEKLFF | TGTGCCAGCAGCTTGGATAAGTACGAGGGGGCGGGCGAAAAACTGTTTTTT
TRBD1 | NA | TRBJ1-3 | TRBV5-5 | CASSGGTVGNTIYF | TGTGCCAGCAGTGGTGGGACAGTTGGAAACACCATATATTTT
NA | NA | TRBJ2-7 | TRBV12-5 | CASGAAYEQYF | TGTGCTAGTGGGGCTGCCTACGAGCAGTACTTC
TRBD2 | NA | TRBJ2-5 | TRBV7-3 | CASSLVAGTQYF | TGTGCCAGCAGCTTAGTAGCGGGGACCCAGTACTTC
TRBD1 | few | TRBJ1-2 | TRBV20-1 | CSARGDPGQGTDGYTF | TGCAGTGCTAGAGGGGATCCGGGACAGGGCACCGATGGCTACACCTTC
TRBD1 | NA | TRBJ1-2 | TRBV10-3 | CASSGTEGYGYTF | TGTGCCAGCAGTGGGACAGAAGGATATGGCTACACCTTC
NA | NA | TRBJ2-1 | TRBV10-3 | CAISESRQYNEQFF | TGTGCCATCAGTGAGTCGAGGCAATACAATGAGCAGTTCTTC
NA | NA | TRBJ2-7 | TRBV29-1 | CSVASLLSSYEQYF | TGCAGCGTTGCAAGTCTGTTGAGCTCCTACGAGCAGTACTTC
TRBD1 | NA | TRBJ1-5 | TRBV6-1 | CAGSTSGTGNQPQHF | TGTGCCGGCAGTACCTCAGGGACAGGCAATCAGCCCCAGCATTTT